This is a list of T cell receptor beta chains from one sample in a study of T cells in localized non-small cell lung cancer. The table came from immunoSEQ multiplex PCR; TCRdb's copy has only in-frame clones and leaves some out. The sample has some 40,000 clones, 90% to 95% seen once; the top ten hold more than 5.5%. The sequences come from peripheral blood, collected before any cancer treatment. The receptors shown here come from an older female donor with stage I lung adenocarcinoma. Both conserved end residues are part of each CDR3. D genes are given only for firm matches. Clone size is not always given. Where it is, it says once, few, many or a class for expanded clones.

D gene	J gene	CDR3 length	V gene	clone size	CDR3 protein	CDR3 DNA
-	TRBJ1-1	15	TRBV5-1	-	CASKNRPPMNTEAFF	TGCGCCAGCAAGAACAGGCCACCAATGAACACTGAAGCTTTCTTT
TRBD1	TRBJ1-2	15	TRBV6-6	-	CASSSDRGLNYGYTF	TGTGCCAGCAGTTCCGACAGGGGGCTAAACTATGGCTACACCTTC
TRBD2	TRBJ2-3	18	TRBV11-2	-	CASSLVVYGGGEGDTQYF	TGTGCCAGCAGCTTAGTAGTGTACGGCGGGGGTGAGGGGGATACGCAGTATTTT
-	TRBJ2-2	15	TRBV28	-	CASSLSGRVPGELFF	TGTGCCAGCAGTTTAAGTGGCAGGGTGCCCGGGGAGCTGTTTTTT
-	TRBJ1-2	16	TRBV7-8	-	CASSLERQALGYGYTF	TGTGCCAGCAGCTTAGAGCGGCAGGCCCTTGGCTATGGCTACACCTTC
-	TRBJ1-2	14	TRBV6-1	-	CASRFSGSNYGYTF	TGTGCCAGCAGATTCTCGGGGTCTAACTATGGCTACACCTTC
-	TRBJ1-2	17	TRBV5-1	-	CASSLGQGLLRDYGYTF	TGCGCCAGCAGCCTCGGGCAGGGACTACTGCGGGACTATGGCTACACCTTC
-	TRBJ1-5	17	TRBV5-4	-	CASSLLVAGNSNQPQHF	TGTGCCAGCAGCTTGTTGGTCGCCGGAAATAGCAATCAGCCCCAGCATTTT
TRBD1	TRBJ1-2	16	TRBV19	-	CASSTKAPTGLYGYTF	TGTGCCAGTAGTACAAAAGCCCCGACAGGGCTATATGGCTACACCTTC
-	TRBJ2-6	14	TRBV19	-	CASSEPSGANVLTF	TGTGCCAGTAGTGAACCGTCTGGGGCCAACGTCCTGACTTTC
-	TRBJ2-1	12	TRBV7-9	-	CASSLEGHLQFF	TGTGCCAGCAGCTTAGAGGGTCACCTGCAGTTCTTC
TRBD1	TRBJ2-5	16	TRBV5-1	-	CASSNMDRGDQGTQYF	TGCGCCAGCAGCAACATGGACAGGGGCGATCAGGGGACCCAGTACTTC
TRBD1	TRBJ1-2	14	TRBV5-4	-	CASSSGWTGDGYTF	TGTGCCAGCAGCTCGGGATGGACAGGGGACGGCTACACCTTC
-	TRBJ2-7	15	TRBV5-4	-	CASSPQGMGYYEQYF	TGTGCCAGCAGCCCCCAGGGGATGGGGTACTACGAGCAGTACTTC
-	TRBJ1-3	14	TRBV7-7	-	CASSAAGDGNTIYF	TGTGCTAGCAGCGCTGCAGGCGATGGAAACACCATATATTTT
TRBD2	TRBJ2-1	14	TRBV6-6	-	CASTYRGGYNEQFF	TGTGCCAGCACATACCGGGGGGGCTACAATGAGCAGTTCTTC
TRBD1	TRBJ1-5	15	TRBV10-3	-	CAISKDRQGAQPQHF	TGTGCCATCAGCAAAGACAGACAGGGTGCTCAGCCCCAGCATTTT
TRBD2	TRBJ2-3	16	TRBV10-2	-	CASRLAGGPVGDTQYF	TGCGCCAGCAGACTAGCGGGGGGGCCGGTCGGAGATACGCAGTATTTT
-	TRBJ1-5	12	TRBV19	-	CASSTSMQPQHF	TGTGCCAGTAGTACCTCCATGCAGCCCCAGCATTTT
-	TRBJ1-1	13	TRBV7-3	few	CASSLNVNTEAFF	TGTGCCAGCAGCTTAAATGTGAACACTGAAGCTTTCTTT
-	TRBJ2-2	13	TRBV11-2	-	CASSLVHTGELFF	TGTGCCAGCTCCCTAGTGCACACCGGGGAGCTGTTTTTT
TRBD1	TRBJ2-5	13	TRBV19	-	CASRQGSQETQYF	TGTGCCAGCCGACAGGGCTCCCAAGAGACCCAGTACTTC
-	TRBJ2-1	11	TRBV6-5	-	CASSYRNEQFF	TGTGCCAGCAGTTACAGGAATGAGCAGTTCTTC